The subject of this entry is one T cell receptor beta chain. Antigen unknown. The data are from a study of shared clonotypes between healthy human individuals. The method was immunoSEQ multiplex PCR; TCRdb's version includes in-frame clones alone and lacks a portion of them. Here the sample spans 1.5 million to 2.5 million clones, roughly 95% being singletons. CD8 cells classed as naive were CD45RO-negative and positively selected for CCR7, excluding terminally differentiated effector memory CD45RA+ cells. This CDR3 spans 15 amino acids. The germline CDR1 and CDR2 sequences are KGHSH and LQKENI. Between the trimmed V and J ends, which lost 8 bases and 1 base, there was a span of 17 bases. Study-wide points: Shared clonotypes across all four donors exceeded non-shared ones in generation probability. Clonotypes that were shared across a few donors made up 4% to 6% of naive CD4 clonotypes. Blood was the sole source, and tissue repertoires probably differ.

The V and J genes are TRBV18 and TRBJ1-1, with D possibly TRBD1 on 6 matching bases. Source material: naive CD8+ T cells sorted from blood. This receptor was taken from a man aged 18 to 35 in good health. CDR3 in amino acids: CASAGGGRSNTEAFF. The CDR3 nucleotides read TGTGCCAGCGCCGGGGGGGGCAGATCGAACACTGAAGCTTTCTTT.